Presented here are 28 T cell receptor beta chains from one specimen sequenced in a study of blood T cell repertoires in COVID-19. Using immunoSEQ multiplex PCR, the repertoire was profiled, and TCRdb retains in-frame clones only, with some absent. Of approximately 150,000 clones listed, roughly 84% are singletons. The specimen was peripheral blood. Every receptor here comes from a human donor in a cohort sampled during active COVID-19.

The chain recombines TRBV27 with TRBJ2-2, with D possibly TRBD2 on 6 matching bases. Trimming stripped 5 bases from V and 7 bases from J, with 17 bases between. CDR1 is MNHEY and CDR2 is SMNVEV in the germline V gene (reference sequence). The CDR3 spans 15 residues. The CDR3 nucleotides read TGTGCCAGCAGTAACTCATGGAGGGCGAGCGGGGAGCTGTTTTTT. Translating gives CASSNSWRASGELFF.

This chain links TRBV30 with TRBJ1-2; D may be TRBD1 (6 bases). The CDR3 spans 13 residues. Deletions cut 4 bases from V and 4 bases from J, with 13 bases between. Germline V gene sequence: CDR1 GTSNPN, CDR2 SVGIG (reference sequence). The CDR3 DNA is TGTGCCTGGATCAAACAGGGTCCCTATGGCTACACCTTC. Its protein product is CAWIKQGPYGYTF.

V usage is TRBV6-4 and J usage is TRBJ1-5, with no clear D. The V end lost 3 bases, the J end lost 0 bases, and 9 bases lay between the germline ends. This CDR3 spans 15 amino acids. Germline lookup yields CDR1 MRHNA and CDR2 SNTAGT. The CDR3 nucleotides read TGTGCCAGCAGTGAAGCAGAGGGTAGCAATCAGCCCCAGCATTTT. It codes for CASSEAEGSNQPQHF.

Only a few counts were recorded for this clone. The V gene is TRBV4-2, the J gene TRBJ1-5; possibly TRBD1 for D (6 bases). Germline V CDR1 and CDR2: LGHNA, YNFKEQ. V lost 1 base and J lost 8, with 15 bases in between. The CDR3 is 15 residues long. CDR3 DNA sequence: TGTGCCAGCAGCCAAGCGCCACAGGGTATGGAGCCCCAGCATTTT. Its translation is CASSQAPQGMEPQHF.

The chain has TRBV20-1 and TRBJ2-1; possibly TRBD2 for D (6 bases). CDR1 and CDR2 (germline): DFQATT, SNEGSKA (reference sequence). The CDR3 is made up of 14 amino acids. The V end was cut by 3 bases, the J end by 8 bases, with 17 bases between. CDR3 sequence: CSASEWGEGDEQFF. CDR3 nucleotides: TGCAGTGCTAGTGAGTGGGGGGAAGGGGATGAGCAGTTCTTC.

The chain couples TRBV5-1 to TRBJ1-2; TRBD1 is a possible D gene (5 bases). Germline V lookup: CDR1 SGHRS, CDR2 YFSETQ. This CDR3 has 13 residues. The V end lost 0 bases, the J end lost 6 bases, and 9 bases lay between the germline ends. CDR3 amino acids: CASSLGQPDGYTF. The CDR3 DNA sequence: TGCGCCAGCAGCTTGGGACAGCCTGATGGCTACACCTTC. Based on the CDR3 plus reference TRBV5-1 and TRBJ1-2, the full variable domain is KAGVTQTPRYLIKTRGQQVTLSCSPISGHRSVSWYQQTPGQGLQFLFEYFSETQRNKGNFPGRFSGRQFSNSRSEMNVSTLELGDSALYLCASSLGQPDGYTFGSGTRLTVV.

The genes are TRBV7-2 and TRBJ2-2, with 11 bases that match TRBD1. The trim removed 5 bases at V and 5 bases at J, leaving 13 bases unmatched. This CDR3 comprises 18 residues. Germline V gene lookup returns CDR1 SGHTA and CDR2 FQGNSA. The CDR3 region has the DNA TGTGCCAGCAGCCCCCGTGGTTGGGACAGGGGGGAAACCGGGGAGCTGTTTTTT. Translation gives CASSPRGWDRGETGELFF.

The chain recombines TRBV6-5 with TRBJ2-5; the D gene is possibly TRBD1 (5 bases). Germline V CDR1 and CDR2: MNHEY, SVGAGI. This CDR3 has 13 amino acids. The V gene lost 8 bases and the J gene lost 5 bases, with 15 bases spanning the gap. The CDR3 nucleotides are TGTGCCAGCTATAGGGGCATGAGGGAGACCCAGTACTTC. This gives the protein CASYRGMRETQYF.

V is TRBV24-1 and J is TRBJ1-5; D remains unclear. V was cut by 1 base and J by 8 bases, with 11 bases left in between. CDR3 size: 14 residues. The germline V gene encodes CDR1 KGHDR and CDR2 SFDVKD. The CDR3 is CATSDLGEIKPQHF. The CDR3 DNA reads TGTGCCACCAGTGATTTAGGAGAGATCAAGCCCCAGCATTTT.

The V gene is TRBV5-5, the J gene TRBJ2-7, with 12 nucleotides matching TRBD2. The trim removed 0 bases at V and 5 bases at J, leaving 18 bases unmatched. The CDR3 contains 20 residues. Germline CDR1 and CDR2: SGHKS and YYEKEE (reference sequence). CDR3 DNA sequence: TGTGCCAGCAGCTTGGGAGGGGGAGGGTTGCTAGCGGGAGGGCCCCACGAGCAGTACGTC. Translated: CASSLGGGGLLAGGPHEQYV.

There are a few counts of this clone. J is TRBJ1-2 and V is TRBV7-9, with D unclear. This CDR3 comprises 13 residues. Germline CDR1 SEHNR, CDR2 FQNEAQ (reference sequence). The V and J ends lost 5 bases and 2 bases respectively, with 9 bases between them. DNA of the CDR3: TGTGCCAGCAGCCCCTCAGGCAACTATGGCTACACCTTC. This codes for CASSPSGNYGYTF.

The chain combines TRBV5-1 with TRBJ1-1; D gene ambiguous. Trimming pared 4 bases from V and 3 bases from J, leaving 16 bases between. The germline V gene encodes CDR1 SGHRS and CDR2 YFSETQ. The CDR3 totals 15 residues. CDR3 DNA: TGCGCCAGCAGCCGTGGCCCGGGGTGGGACACTGAAGCTTTCTTT. Translating it yields CASSRGPGWDTEAFF.

The chain joins TRBV28 to TRBJ2-1, with 7 bases lining up with TRBD1. Trimming removed 6 bases from V and 3 bases from J; junction bases left unmatched: 14. This CDR3 is 17 amino acids long. CDR1 is MDHEN and CDR2 is SYDVKM in the germline V gene. This CDR3 is CASSRITGDGDYNEQFF. The CDR3 DNA sequence: TGTGCCAGCAGCCGAATTACAGGGGACGGGGACTACAATGAGCAGTTCTTC.

This chain uses TRBV12-3 or TRBV12-4 with TRBJ2-5, with a weak D call TRBD1 (6 bases). Trimming stripped 5 bases from V and 5 bases from J, with 12 bases between. The CDR3 extends over 13 amino acids. Written as DNA, the CDR3 is TGTGCCAGCAGTATCAGGGGCGGGGAGACCCAGTACTTC. This gives the protein CASSIRGGETQYF.

The chain recombines TRBV6-6 with TRBJ2-7, with 7 nucleotides matching TRBD1. Unmatched junction bases numbered 7, after V lost 0 bases and J lost 5 bases. The CDR3 is 15 residues long. Per germline, CDR1 MNHNY and CDR2 SVGAGI (reference sequence). CDR3 sequence (DNA): TGTGCCAGCAGTTACTCGTCCCCGACAGGGAACGAGCAGTACGTC. This encodes CASSYSSPTGNEQYV.

The CDR3 DNA is TGTGCCAGCTCACCACCGAGGGGGGGGAGTACCTACAATGAGCAGTTCTTC. Protein sequence: CASSPPRGGSTYNEQFF. The V call is TRBV18, the J call TRBJ2-1; possible D gene TRBD2, 7 bases. CDR3 length: 17 residues. Trimming removed 0 bases from V and 2 bases from J, with 14 bases in between. Germline V gene lookup returns CDR1 KGHSH and CDR2 LQKENI.

The rearrangement uses TRBV2 and TRBJ2-1, with 8 positions matching TRBD1. The CDR3 length is 13 residues. Germline values: CDR1 SNHLY, CDR2 FYNNEI. The V gene end was trimmed by 5 bases and the J gene end by 7 bases; junction bases not matched to a gene: 4. CDR3 amino acids: CASSLDRENEQFF. The CDR3 DNA reads TGTGCCAGCAGTCTGGACAGGGAAAATGAGCAGTTCTTC. Full variable domain (missing parts from reference TRBV2 and TRBJ2-1): EPEVTQTPSHQVTQMGQEVILRCVPISNHLYFYWYRQILGQKVEFLVSFYNNEISEKSEIFDDQFSVERPDGSNFTLKIRSTKLEDSAMYFCASSLDRENEQFFGPGTRLTVL.

This clone was detected only once. This chain joins TRBV19 and TRBJ2-3, with 7 bases lining up with TRBD1. The CDR3 runs 15 residues. CDR1 is LNHDA, CDR2 SQIVND, per germline (reference sequence). J gave up 2 bases and V 7 bases, and 9 bases lay outside the gene matches. This chain's CDR3 is CASTKGDRVTDTQYF. The CDR3 DNA follows: TGTGCCAGTACCAAGGGGGACAGAGTCACAGATACGCAGTATTTT.

The chain has TRBV10-3 and TRBJ2-2; TRBD2 matches 7 bases. Germline V lookup: CDR1 ENHRY, CDR2 SYGVKD. The CDR3 length is 16 residues. V lost 0 bases and J lost 2; bases outside the gene matches: 3. The CDR3 nucleotides read TGTGCCATCAGTGAGTCGCTAGCGGATAACACCGGGGAGCTGTTTTTT. Encoded protein: CAISESLADNTGELFF.

The V call is TRBV6-5, the J call TRBJ1-3, with 7 bases that match TRBD1. The ends lost 6 bases at V and 0 bases at J; junction bases unmatched: 5. The germline gives CDR1 MNHEY, CDR2 SVGAGI. This CDR3 is built from 15 residues. The CDR3 region has the DNA TGTGCCAGCAGAGGACAGGCCGGCTCTGGAAACACCATATATTTT. Translation gives CASRGQAGSGNTIYF.

The chain recombines TRBV10-1 with TRBJ2-2; D gene unclear. Trimming took off 3 bases at V and 5 bases at J, with 7 bases between the two ends. The CDR3 has 13 amino acids. In germline, CDR1 is WNHNN, CDR2 SYGVQD (reference sequence). The CDR3 DNA reads as TGCGCCAGCAGTGAAGTCAGAACCGGGGAGCTGTTTTTT. It yields the protein CASSEVRTGELFF.

The chain couples TRBV9 to TRBJ2-7, with 7 bases aligning to TRBD1. The germline V gene encodes CDR1 SGDLS and CDR2 YYNGEE. The CDR3 sequence is 14 residues long. V shed 4 bases, J shed 2 bases, and the junction held 6 bases outside the gene matches. This CDR3 reads CASSPTGQTYEQYF. For the CDR3, the DNA is TGTGCCAGCAGCCCGACGGGACAGACCTACGAGCAGTACTTC.

The table lists this clone with a count of one. The chain combines TRBV7-3 with TRBJ2-2; 8 bases fit TRBD1. The CDR3 has 17 amino acids. Germline CDR1 and CDR2: SGHTA and FQGTGA. Trimming removed 5 bases from V and 4 bases from J; junction bases left unmatched: 12. The CDR3 DNA reads TGTGCCAGCAGCCCGACCCAGGGGGCGGAAAGCACCGGGGAGCTGTTTTTT. Translation gives CASSPTQGAESTGELFF.

This sequence joins TRBV10-1 and TRBJ2-3, with 11 bases identical to TRBD2. V dropped 2 bases and J dropped 1; count of bases not matched to a gene: 2. The CDR3 totals 16 residues. CDR1 WNHNN and CDR2 SYGVQD come from the germline V gene (reference sequence). This CDR3 is CASSEPGLAGTDTQYF. CDR3 bases: TGCGCCAGCAGTGAGCCGGGACTAGCGGGCACAGATACGCAGTATTTT.

This chain uses TRBV6-4 with TRBJ2-2; D possibly corresponds to TRBD1 (6 bases). The V end lost 5 bases, the J end lost 0 bases, and 10 bases lay between the germline ends. The germline CDR1 and CDR2 sequences are MRHNA and SNTAGT. The CDR3 has 15 residues. Here the CDR3 DNA reads TGTGCCAGCAGTCCCGGGACACCGAACACCGGGGAGCTGTTTTTT. It specifies CASSPGTPNTGELFF.

The V gene is TRBV7-8, the J gene TRBJ2-2, with D maybe TRBD2 (6 bases). The V end was cut by 2 bases, the J end by 3 bases, with 10 bases between. CDR3 length: 15 amino acids. Germline-derived CDR1 and CDR2 are SGHVS and FQNEAQ. The CDR3 loop reads CASSLRRDYTGELFF. DNA of the CDR3: TGTGCCAGCAGCTTAAGGCGGGACTACACCGGGGAGCTGTTTTTT.

The chain combines TRBV2 with TRBJ1-3, with 8 positions matching TRBD1. The CDR3 runs 15 residues. Germline CDR1 SNHLY, CDR2 FYNNEI. Trimming took 3 bases from V and 4 from J; bases not matched to a gene: 5. The CDR3, as DNA: TGTGCCAGCAGTGATGGCAGGGGGCGAGGAAACACCATATATTTT. It encodes CASSDGRGRGNTIYF.

This sequence joins TRBV4-1 and TRBJ1-1, with D hard to call. Deletions cut 1 base from V and 4 bases from J, with 7 bases between. This CDR3 comprises 13 residues. Looked up from germline, CDR1 is MGHRA and CDR2 is YSYEKL. The chain's CDR3 is CASSQAFSTEAFF. The DNA for the CDR3 is TGCGCCAGCAGCCAAGCTTTTAGCACTGAAGCTTTCTTT.